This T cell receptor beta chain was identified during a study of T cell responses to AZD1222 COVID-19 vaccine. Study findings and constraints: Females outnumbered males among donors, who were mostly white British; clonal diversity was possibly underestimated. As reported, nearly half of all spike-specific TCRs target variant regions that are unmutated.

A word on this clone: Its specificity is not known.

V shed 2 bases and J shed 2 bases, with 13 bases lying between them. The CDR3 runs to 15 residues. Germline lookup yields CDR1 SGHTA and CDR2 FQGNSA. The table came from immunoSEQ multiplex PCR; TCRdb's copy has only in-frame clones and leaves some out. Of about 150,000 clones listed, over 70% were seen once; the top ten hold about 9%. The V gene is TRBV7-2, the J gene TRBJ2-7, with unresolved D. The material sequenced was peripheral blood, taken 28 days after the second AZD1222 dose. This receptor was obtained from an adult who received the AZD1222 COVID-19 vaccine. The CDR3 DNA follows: TGTGCCAGCAGCTTATCTGGCGTAACGACCTACGAGCAGTACTTC. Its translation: CASSLSGVTTYEQYF.